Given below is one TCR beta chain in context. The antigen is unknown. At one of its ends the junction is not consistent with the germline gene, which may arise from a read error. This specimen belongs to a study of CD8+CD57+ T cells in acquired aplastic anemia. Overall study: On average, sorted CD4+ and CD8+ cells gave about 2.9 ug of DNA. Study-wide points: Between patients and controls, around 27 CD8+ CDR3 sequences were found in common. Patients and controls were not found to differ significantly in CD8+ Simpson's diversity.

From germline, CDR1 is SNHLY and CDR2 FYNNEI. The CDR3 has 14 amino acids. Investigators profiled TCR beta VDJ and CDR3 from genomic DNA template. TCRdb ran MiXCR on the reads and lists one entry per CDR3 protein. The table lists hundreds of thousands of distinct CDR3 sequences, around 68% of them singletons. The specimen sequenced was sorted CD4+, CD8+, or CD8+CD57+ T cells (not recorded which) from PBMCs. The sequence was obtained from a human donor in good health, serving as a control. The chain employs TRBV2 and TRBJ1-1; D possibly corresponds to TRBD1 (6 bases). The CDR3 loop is CASSLERQPGGYTF. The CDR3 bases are TGTGCCAGCAGCCTGGAGAGGCAACCTGGGGGCTACACCTTT.